The text below deals with one TCR beta chain. Antigen unknown. With 60 Vbeta and 13 Jbeta primers, the PCR was carried out. How the authors handled the data: Later, an analysis found 80 million or so unique TCR beta chains, and roughly 10 million of these were shared. Measured with immunoSEQ multiplex PCR; TCRdb has only the in-frame clones, and not every one. From that table come the V and J calls and clone size; the DNA was used to work out D and trimming. The repertoire table contains about 82,000 clones. This record belongs to a study of cytomegalovirus exposure and HLA in healthy donors. Study results and caveats: CMV serostatus was the sole immune exposure information available. It was reported that the classifier diagnosed cytomegalovirus status with high specificity and sensitivity in both the original and validation cohorts. Follow-up analysis later connected one missense variant in DCLRE1C with trimming of TCR beta V- and J-genes.

The germline gives CDR1 SGHAT, CDR2 FQNNGV. Unmatched junction bases numbered 2, after V lost 1 base and J lost 4 bases. The CDR3 runs 16 residues. This chain connects TRBV11-2 to TRBJ2-7; 15 positions agree with TRBD2. Sequenced sample: PBMCs. The TCR comes from a woman younger than 45 in good health and CMV-seronegative. The CDR3 coding sequence is TGTGCCAGCAGCTTAGGTGGACTAGCGGGAGGGTACGAGCAGTACTTC. Translated: CASSLGGLAGGYEQYF.